This entry lists 16 T cell receptor beta chains sequenced from one sample in a study of technical replicates of blood from a few donors. Using immunoSEQ multiplex PCR, the repertoire was profiled, and TCRdb retains in-frame clones only, with some absent. The sample comprises roughly 13,000 clones, roughly 84% of which are singletons, and about a tenth rests with the top ten. Sequenced sample: PBMCs. These receptors originate from a human donor in good health.

This clone was seen just once. V and J are TRBV4-2 and TRBJ2-3, with 7 positions matching TRBD2. Germline-derived CDR1 and CDR2 are LGHNA and YNFKEQ. The CDR3 sequence is 15 residues long. The ends lost 1 base at V and 2 bases at J; junction bases unmatched: 3. CDR3 region: CASSQAGGPTDTQYF. The CDR3 DNA follows: TGTGCCAGCAGCCAAGCGGGAGGTCCCACAGATACGCAGTATTTT.

In nucleotides, the CDR3 is TGTGCCAGCAGTGGGAGGACTAGCGGGAGCACCGGGGAGCTGTTTTTT. Protein product: CASSGRTSGSTGELFF. This chain links TRBV2 with TRBJ2-2; 13 bases match TRBD2. This CDR3 is built from 16 residues. Germline V gene data show CDR1 as SNHLY and CDR2 as FYNNEI. Trimming took 4 bases from V and 4 from J; bases not matched to a gene: 3. Based on the CDR3 plus reference TRBV2 and TRBJ2-2, the full variable domain is EPEVTQTPSHQVTQMGQEVILRCVPISNHLYFYWYRQILGQKVEFLVSFYNNEISEKSEIFDDQFSVERPDGSNFTLKIRSTKLEDSAMYFCASSGRTSGSTGELFFGEGSRLTVL.

V is TRBV11-2 and J is TRBJ2-1; TRBD1 might be the D (5 bases). This CDR3 region has 13 residues. V lost 5 bases and J lost 9, with 14 bases in between. From germline, CDR1 is SGHAT and CDR2 FQNNGV. CDR3 loop: CASSGIVGAEQFF. DNA for the CDR3: TGTGCCAGCAGCGGGATAGTAGGGGCTGAGCAGTTCTTC.

V usage is TRBV7-9 and J usage is TRBJ1-2; D remains ambiguous. This CDR3 is 13 amino acids long. Germline CDR1 is SEHNR and CDR2 is FQNEAQ (reference sequence). Trimming cost V 3 bases and J 7 bases, with 12 bases left between them. The CDR3 region is CASSFPTVPGYTF. CDR3 coding DNA: TGTGCCAGCAGCTTTCCGACTGTACCTGGCTACACCTTC.

J is TRBJ2-2 and V is TRBV28; TRBD2 aligns across 7 bases. Trimming at V came to 4 bases and at J to 4 bases, leaving 18 bases not matched to a gene. The CDR3 runs to 19 residues. Looked up from germline, CDR1 is MDHEN and CDR2 is SYDVKM. In DNA form, the CDR3 reads TGTGCCAGCAGTTACGGGGGGTTTCGGGGGGACGAGAGCACCGGGGAGCTGTTTTTT. The encoded protein is CASSYGGFRGDESTGELFF.

The chain couples TRBV5-1 to TRBJ1-2, with no clear D. Germline-derived CDR1 and CDR2 are SGHRS and YFSETQ. This CDR3 has 11 amino acids. The V end was cut by 5 bases, the J end by 7 bases, with 9 bases between. The CDR3 DNA reads as TGCGCCAGCAGGCAGGATGGTGGCTACACCTTC. It translates to CASRQDGGYTF.

This sequence joins TRBV7-7 and TRBJ2-1; 8 nucleotides match TRBD1. Germline CDR1 is SSHAT and CDR2 is FNYEAQ (reference sequence). V dropped 5 bases and J dropped 8; count of bases not matched to a gene: 8. The CDR3 runs 14 residues. CDR3 sequence: CASSRGTGRDEQFF. The CDR3 nucleotides are TGTGCCAGCAGCCGAGGGACAGGAAGGGATGAGCAGTTCTTC. Full variable domain (rest looked up from reference TRBV7-7 and TRBJ2-1): GAGVSQSPRYKVTKRGQDVTLRCDPISSHATLYWYQQALGQGPEFLTYFNYEAQPDKSGLPSDRFSAERPEGSISTLTIQRTEQRDSAMYRCASSRGTGRDEQFFGPGTRLTVL.

V gene TRBV6-1 combines with J gene TRBJ2-1, with D tentatively TRBD2 (6 bases). Germline V lookup: CDR1 MNHNS, CDR2 SASEGT. The CDR3 consists of 14 residues. V lost 2 bases, J lost 4 bases, and 9 bases lay in between. The CDR3 protein is CASSELAHYNEQFF. The CDR3 bases are TGTGCCAGCAGTGAACTAGCGCATTACAATGAGCAGTTCTTC.

This rearrangement joins TRBV30 to TRBJ1-3, with 7 bases identical to TRBD1. CDR3 length: 13 residues. The V and J ends lost 8 bases and 2 bases, in that order; junction bases with no gene match: 6. Per germline, CDR1 GTSNPN and CDR2 SVGIG (reference sequence). The CDR3 DNA sequence: TGTGCCCTGCGACAGGGAGCTGGAAACACCATATATTTT. Amino acid sequence: CALRQGAGNTIYF.

V is TRBV2 and J is TRBJ2-7, with TRBD2 matching over 10 bases. V lost 8 bases to trimming and J lost 3 bases; unmatched junction nucleotides: 4. Per germline, CDR1 SNHLY and CDR2 FYNNEI. The CDR3 runs 13 residues. CDR3 sequence (DNA): TGTGCCAGCGGCAGGACTAGCGGCTACGAGCAGTACTTC. This translates into CASGRTSGYEQYF. The whole variable domain, filled in from reference TRBV2 and TRBJ2-7, reads EPEVTQTPSHQVTQMGQEVILRCVPISNHLYFYWYRQILGQKVEFLVSFYNNEISEKSEIFDDQFSVERPDGSNFTLKIRSTKLEDSAMYFCASGRTSGYEQYFGPGTRLTVT.

J is TRBJ1-4 and V is TRBV30; 7 bases are shared with TRBD1. Per germline, CDR1 GTSNPN and CDR2 SVGIG (reference sequence). V shed 3 bases, J shed 8 bases, and the junction held 15 bases outside the gene matches. There are 16 residues in the CDR3. CDR3: CAWSPATDRVREKLFF. Written as DNA, the CDR3 is TGTGCCTGGAGCCCAGCTACCGACAGGGTCCGGGAAAAACTGTTTTTT.

The chain recombines TRBV28 with TRBJ2-7; the match to TRBD1 covers 9 bases. CDR1 and CDR2 from the germline V gene are MDHEN and SYDVKM. After removal of 6 bases from V and 5 bases from J, the junction contained 11 bases not matched to a gene. This CDR3 has 15 amino acids. The CDR3 region has the DNA TGTGCCAGCAGAGAGCCGGGACAGGGTAGCCACGAGCAGTACTTC. Residues: CASREPGQGSHEQYF.

Worth noting for this clone: The same CDR3 arises from other DNA sequences in this sample as well. V and J are TRBV5-8 and TRBJ2-3; D is possibly TRBD1 (5 bases). Germline CDR1 and CDR2: SGHTS and YDEGEE. The V gene lost 8 bases and the J gene lost 2 bases, with 15 bases spanning the gap. This CDR3 has 14 amino acids. The CDR3: CASTLGQLTDTQYF. CDR3 nucleotide sequence: TGTGCCAGTACCCTGGGGCAGCTCACAGATACGCAGTATTTT.

This clone appeared once. V gene TRBV7-9 combines with J gene TRBJ1-1; 7 nucleotides agree with TRBD1. The CDR3 extends over 13 amino acids. Losses at the gene ends were 5 bases for V and 6 bases for J; bases not matched to a gene: 6. Germline assignment: CDR1 SEHNR and CDR2 FQNEAQ (reference sequence). CDR3 bases: TGTGCCAGCAGCCAGACAGGGCCGGCTGAAGCTTTCTTT. Translating gives CASSQTGPAEAFF.

This chain joins TRBV11-2 and TRBJ2-7; TRBD2 matches at 8 bases. Germline V gives CDR1 SGHAT, CDR2 FQNNGV. This CDR3 has 15 amino acids. V was pared by 5 bases and J by 2 bases, with 8 bases of the junction left unmatched. CDR3 bases: TGTGCCAGCAGCCCCTCGACTAGCGTTCCCTACGAGCAGTACTTC. Amino acids: CASSPSTSVPYEQYF.

The V and J genes are TRBV5-1 and TRBJ2-3, with 11 bases fitting TRBD2. CDR3 length: 15 amino acids. Germline V CDR1 and CDR2: SGHRS, YFSETQ. With 4 bases clipped from V and 5 bases from J, the junction kept 6 bases outside the gene matches. This chain's CDR3 is CASSAGTSGRDTQYF. In nucleotides, the CDR3 is TGCGCCAGCAGCGCAGGTACTAGCGGGAGAGATACGCAGTATTTT.